This TCR beta chain emerged from a study of regulatory T cells in long-lasting Graves disease. Study-wide points: Persistent disease showed a preference for TRBV28, TRBJ1-2 and TRBJ2-5.

CDR3 length: 12 residues. Germline V CDR1 and CDR2: SGHVS, FQNEAQ. Trimming pared 2 bases from V and 6 bases from J, leaving 8 bases between. Time point meaning: persistent/refractory GD, antithyroid drugs over 5 years with positive TRAb. The TCR library was made from RNA that had been extracted from PBMCs in TRIzol. According to the study, TCR beta libraries were built with iRepertoire HTBI primers and CDR3-region Arm-PCR. TCRdb ran MiXCR on the multiplex PCR reads and lists one entry per CDR3 protein. The sample carries fewer than 450,000 distinct CDR3 sequences, roughly a quarter recorded once. This clonotype appeared many times. What it binds is not known.

The source of this sequence is a female donor with Graves disease. The chain couples TRBV7-8 to TRBJ2-7; no reliable D call. The material was peripheral blood mononuclear cells (PBMCs), obtained when the disease was refractory, from a patient treated with antithyroid drugs. In DNA form, the CDR3 reads TGTGCCAGCAGCTTATTCGGCTCCGAGCAGTACTTC. Translating it yields CASSLFGSEQYF.